Below, 21 T cell receptor beta chains from the same sample are listed, as sequenced in a study of OX40 agonist ivuxolimab in advanced cancers. TCRdb's table, derived via immunoSEQ multiplex PCR, lists solely in-frame clones and lacks some. The table shows around 2,200 clones, with around 83% occurring only once. The sequencing used CD4+ or CD8+ T cells sorted from blood, collected in a trial of the OX40 agonist ivuxolimab. The receptors were gathered from an adult with an advanced solid tumor such as melanoma, head and neck, liver or kidney cancer.

The V gene is TRBV6-1, the J gene TRBJ1-5; D is possibly TRBD1 (6 bases). The CDR3 runs to 15 residues. Trimming left V 2 bases short and J 2 bases short, with 10 bases between. CDR1 is MNHNS, CDR2 SASEGT, per germline. The CDR3 loop reads CASSEIAGGNQPQHF. As DNA, the CDR3 is TGTGCCAGCAGTGAAATCGCAGGGGGCAATCAGCCCCAGCATTTT.

This chain links TRBV5-4 with TRBJ2-5; TRBD2 matches 8 bases. The assigned J gene may be wrong: the sequence end matches TRBJ2-7 better. This CDR3 contains 16 residues. Germline V gene data show CDR1 as SGHNT and CDR2 as YYREEE (reference sequence). This chain's CDR3 is CASSLDLTSGGYEQYF. CDR3 nucleotides: TGTGCCAGCAGCTTGGACCTAACTAGCGGCGGTTACGAGCAGTACTTC.

The J gene is TRBJ2-7, the V gene TRBV6-5; D may be TRBD2 (6 bases). This CDR3 contains 14 residues. The germline V gene encodes CDR1 MNHEY and CDR2 SVGAGI. Trimming cost V 6 bases and J 5 bases, with 17 bases left between them. CDR3 amino acids: CASSSGGPRNEQYF. CDR3 sequence (DNA): TGTGCCAGCAGCTCCGGAGGGCCCCGCAACGAGCAGTACTTC.

The table lists this clone with a few counts. The rearrangement joins TRBV18 to TRBJ1-2; 7 nucleotides agree with TRBD1. CDR3 length: 15 amino acids. Germline lookup yields CDR1 KGHSH and CDR2 LQKENI. J lost 8 bases, V lost 4 bases, and 13 bases had no gene match. The CDR3 here is CASSLVRGLVSGYTF. Here the CDR3 DNA reads TGTGCCAGCTCACTAGTGAGGGGGCTGGTATCGGGCTACACCTTC.

This clone has just one count. V gene TRBV10-3 combines with J gene TRBJ1-2, with TRBD1 matching 10 bases. V gave up 7 bases and J gave up 1 base; unmatched junction bases: 9. From germline, CDR1 is ENHRY and CDR2 SYGVKD. CDR3 length equals 16 residues. Here the CDR3 reads CAINSLGTGDNYGYTF. For the CDR3, the DNA is TGTGCCATCAATTCTCTCGGGACAGGGGATAACTATGGCTACACCTTC.

For this clone: A read error may produce the germline difference seen at one junction end. The rearrangement links TRBV5-1 to TRBJ2-1; maybe TRBD2 (5 bases). Per germline, CDR1 SGHRS and CDR2 YFSETQ. CDR3 length: 13 amino acids. The CDR3 DNA follows: TGCGCCAGCAGCTTGGCGGGGTACAATGGGCAGTTCTTC. It codes for CASSLAGYNGQFF. The variable domain in full, with the rest retrieved from reference TRBV5-1 and TRBJ2-1, is KAGVTQTPRYLIKTRGQQVTLSCSPISGHRSVSWYQQTPGQGLQFLFEYFSETQRNKGNFPGRFSGRQFSNSRSEMNVSTLELGDSALYLCASSLAGYNGQFFGPGTRLTVL.

The CDR3 loop reads CASSQDSGTGHEQYF. The CDR3 DNA sequence: TGTGCCAGCAGCCAAGATTCCGGGACAGGTCACGAGCAGTACTTC. This chain connects TRBV14 to TRBJ2-7; 8 bases map to TRBD1. CDR3 length equals 15 residues. Germline assignment: CDR1 SGHDN and CDR2 FVKESK. The ends lost 0 bases at V and 5 bases at J; junction bases unmatched: 6.

This chain connects TRBV27 to TRBJ2-3; no clear D. The V and J ends lost 5 bases and 3 bases respectively, with 9 bases between them. CDR3 size: 13 residues. In germline, CDR1 is MNHEY, CDR2 SMNVEV (reference sequence). The CDR3 nucleotides are TGTGCCAGCAGTCTACCCTCGACAGATACGCAGTATTTT. The encoded protein is CASSLPSTDTQYF.

CDR3 nucleotide sequence: TGCGCCAGCAGTCTTCGGGACACTGAAGCTTTCTTT. Protein: CASSLRDTEAFF. This chain links TRBV5-1 with TRBJ1-1; D ambiguous. Deletions cut 5 bases from V and 3 bases from J, with 8 bases between. This CDR3 is 12 amino acids long. Germline V CDR1 and CDR2: SGHRS, YFSETQ.

This clone was found once. The rearrangement links TRBV18 to TRBJ2-2; D possibly matches TRBD1 or TRBD2 (5 bases each). With 3 bases removed from V and 2 bases from J, the gap between germline ends came to 10 bases. CDR1 is KGHSH and CDR2 is LQKENI in the germline V gene. The CDR3 has 15 amino acids. The CDR3 protein is CASSPAGSNTGELFF. DNA for the CDR3: TGTGCCAGCTCACCCGCAGGGAGCAACACCGGGGAGCTGTTTTTT.

The CDR3 nucleotides are TGTGCCAGCAGCTTACGGGGGCCCACAGATACGCAGTATTTT. Translation gives CASSLRGPTDTQYF. This sequence joins TRBV7-3 and TRBJ2-3; the D gene could be TRBD1 or TRBD2 (6 bases each). This CDR3 spans 14 amino acids. Trimming pared 2 bases from V and 2 bases from J, leaving 8 bases between. CDR1 and CDR2 from the germline V gene are SGHTA and FQGTGA. The whole variable domain, filled in from reference TRBV7-3 and TRBJ2-3, reads GAGVSQTPSNKVTEKGKYVELRCDPISGHTALYWYRQSLGQGPEFLIYFQGTGAADDSGLPNDRFFAVRPEGSVSTLKIQRTERGDSAVYLCASSLRGPTDTQYFGPGTRLTVL.

The chain recombines TRBV13 with TRBJ2-5; possible D gene TRBD1, 6 bases. The CDR3 has 15 residues. In germline, CDR1 is PRHDT, CDR2 FYEKMQ (reference sequence). V was shortened by 6 bases and J by 2 bases, with 16 bases between the two germline ends. CDR3 sequence reads: CASSFGQWGQETQYF. The CDR3 DNA follows: TGTGCCAGCAGTTTCGGACAGTGGGGACAAGAGACCCAGTACTTC.

The J gene is TRBJ1-2, the V gene TRBV29-1, with D possibly TRBD1 on 5 matching bases. Trimming pared 6 bases from V and 2 bases from J, leaving 13 bases between. Germline CDR1 reads SQVTM; CDR2 reads ANQGSEA. CDR3 length: 13 amino acids. The DNA for the CDR3 is TGCAGCGTCCCGTCGGGACGGAACTATGGCTACACCTTC. Residues: CSVPSGRNYGYTF.

The chain joins TRBV7-9 to TRBJ2-7; D is perhaps TRBD2 (6 bases). Germline CDR1 reads SEHNR; CDR2 reads FQNEAQ (reference sequence). The CDR3 spans 11 residues. Trimming removed 5 bases at V and 6 bases at J, with 8 bases between. The CDR3 coding sequence is TGTGCCAGCAGCGGCGGGGCCGAGCAGTACTTC. Amino acid sequence: CASSGGAEQYF.

The chain couples TRBV30 to TRBJ1-2, with D perhaps TRBD1 (6 bases). The CDR3 sequence is 15 residues long. Germline V gene sequence: CDR1 GTSNPN, CDR2 SVGIG (reference sequence). V lost 3 bases, J lost 2 bases, and 16 bases lay in between. CDR3 DNA sequence: TGTGCCTGGAGGCCCCTCCACAGGGAGAACTATGGCTACACCTTC. Amino acids: CAWRPLHRENYGYTF.

A few counts support this clone. The gene calls are TRBV9 and TRBJ2-7; 8 nucleotides line up with TRBD1. Looked up from germline, CDR1 is SGDLS and CDR2 is YYNGEE. The length of the CDR3 is 17 residues. The V segment lost 4 bases and the J segment 2 bases; nucleotides outside the gene matches: 14. The CDR3 sequence: CASSSNPGTGFTYEQYF. DNA for the CDR3: TGTGCCAGCAGCTCCAACCCCGGGACAGGTTTCACCTACGAGCAGTACTTC.

V gene TRBV7-8 combines with J gene TRBJ1-1; D is perhaps TRBD1 (6 bases). In germline, CDR1 is SGHVS, CDR2 FQNEAQ. This CDR3 is 16 amino acids long. V lost 0 bases to trimming and J lost 5 bases, with 16 bases between them. In nucleotides, the CDR3 is TGTGCCAGCAGCTTAGCTAGTAGGGGGTTGTGGACTGAAGCTTTCTTT. Protein product: CASSLASRGLWTEAFF. Looking up the rest from reference TRBV7-8 and TRBJ1-1 gives the full variable domain: GAGVSQSPRYKVAKRGQDVALRCDPISGHVSLFWYQQALGQGPEFLTYFQNEAQLDKSGLPSDRFFAERPEGSVSTLKIQRTQQEDSAVYLCASSLASRGLWTEAFFGQGTRLTVV.

V gene TRBV11-2 combines with J gene TRBJ2-7, with 7 bases matching TRBD1. The CDR3 has 13 amino acids. V shed 9 bases and J 4 bases; nucleotides not matched to a gene: 9. The V gene's germline CDR1 is SGHAT and CDR2 FQNNGV. CDR3: CASSWTGKYEQYF. The CDR3 DNA reads as TGTGCCAGTTCATGGACAGGAAAATACGAGCAGTACTTC.

The chain uses TRBV5-1 and TRBJ2-3; 8 nucleotides agree with TRBD2. This CDR3 region has 15 residues. Unmatched junction bases numbered 8, after V lost 3 bases and J lost 5 bases. Germline V CDR1 and CDR2: SGHRS, YFSETQ. The CDR3 here is CASSSGAGVGDTQYF. In nucleotides, the CDR3 is TGCGCCAGCAGCTCCGGAGCGGGGGTGGGAGATACGCAGTATTTT.

The chain joins TRBV4-1 to TRBJ2-5, with 12 bases that match TRBD2. The DNA end favors TRBJ2-7, so the J call may be wrong. This CDR3 comprises 15 residues. The germline V gene encodes CDR1 MGHRA and CDR2 YSYEKL. This CDR3 is CASSTGLAGNYEQYF. Written as DNA, the CDR3 is TGCGCCAGCAGCACCGGACTAGCGGGAAACTACGAGCAGTACTTC.

The CDR3 nucleotides are TGCGCCAGCAGCCTCGGCCACCTGGGGGGCTACACCTTC. Its translation is CASSLGHLGGYTF. The gene calls are TRBV4-1 and TRBJ1-2; D unclear. This CDR3 region has 13 residues. Between the trimmed V and J ends, which lost 4 bases and 8 bases, there was a span of 14 bases. The germline V gene encodes CDR1 MGHRA and CDR2 YSYEKL.